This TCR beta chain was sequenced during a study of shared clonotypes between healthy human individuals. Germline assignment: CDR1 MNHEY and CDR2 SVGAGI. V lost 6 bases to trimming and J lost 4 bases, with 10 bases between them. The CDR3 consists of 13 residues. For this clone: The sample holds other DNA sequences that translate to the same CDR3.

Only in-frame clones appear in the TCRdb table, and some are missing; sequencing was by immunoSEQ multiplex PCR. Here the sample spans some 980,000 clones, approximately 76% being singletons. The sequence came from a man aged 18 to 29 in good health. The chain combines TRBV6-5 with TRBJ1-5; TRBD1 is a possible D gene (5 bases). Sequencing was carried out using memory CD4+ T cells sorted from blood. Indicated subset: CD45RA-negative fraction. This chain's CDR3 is CASRERGNQPQHF. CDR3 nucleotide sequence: TGTGCCAGCAGGGAAAGGGGTAATCAGCCCCAGCATTTT.